The TCR beta chain described here comes from a study of T-cell reconstitution after alpha-beta-depleted transplantation in children. Points from the study as a whole: When one year had passed after transplant, most T-cell counts and diversity came from newly produced T cells.

The CDR3 totals 15 residues. V shed 6 bases and J shed 3 bases, with 17 bases lying between them. CDR1 is MNHNS and CDR2 is SASEGT in the germline V gene. The TCRbeta library incorporated unique molecular identifiers. Via MiXCR, TCRdb re-called the PCR reads, giving one row per CDR3 protein. The sample yields about 830,000 distinct CDR3 sequences, roughly 15% seen once. This clonotype has more than one count but fewer than ten. What it binds is unknown. The TCR was taken from a male patient between 5 and 17 years old who had a stem cell transplant for acute lymphoblastic leukemia, so the T cells may come from the graft donor. The source material was PBMCs, mostly from graft donor cells, sampled 360 days after TCRalphabeta/CD19-depleted stem cell transplant. The gene calls are TRBV6-1 and TRBJ1-2, with a tentative D call TRBD1 (5 bases). This chain's CDR3 is CASSPEGAGDYGYTF. The CDR3 DNA follows: TGTGCCAGCAGCCCTGAAGGGGCGGGAGACTATGGCTACACCTTC.